These 26 T cell receptor beta chains were all obtained from the same sample, sequenced in a study of blood T cell repertoires in COVID-19. Here immunoSEQ multiplex PCR was the method, and the copy in TCRdb shows in-frame clones only, minus some. The data hold about 94,000 clones, with about 86% observed a single time. Sample: peripheral blood. The receptors here all came from a woman aged 55-70 years in a cohort sampled during active or convalescent COVID-19.

The chain has TRBV6-5 and TRBJ2-2; D might be TRBD2 (5 bases). Trimming took off 2 bases at V and 7 bases at J, with 14 bases between the two ends. This CDR3 comprises 15 residues. CDR1 and CDR2 from the germline V gene are MNHEY and SVGAGI. The CDR3 protein is CASSYRSARVGELFF. CDR3 DNA: TGTGCCAGCAGTTACCGGAGCGCGAGGGTCGGGGAGCTGTTTTTT.

The chain has TRBV5-1 and TRBJ1-1; 9 bases agree with TRBD1. J gave up 4 bases and V 3 bases, and 4 bases lay outside the gene matches. This CDR3 has 14 amino acids. Germline CDR1 is SGHRS and CDR2 is YFSETQ. The CDR3, as DNA: TGCGCCAGCAGCTCGGGACAGGGTGGCACTGAAGCTTTCTTT. This sequence encodes CASSSGQGGTEAFF.

The chain combines TRBV25-1 with TRBJ2-3, with D perhaps matching TRBD2 (6 bases). V lost 6 bases and J 1 base, leaving 8 bases between the germline ends. The V gene's germline CDR1 is MGHDK and CDR2 SYGVNS. CDR3 length: 13 residues. The CDR3 nucleotides are TGTGCCAGCAGCCCGGGAGGCACAGATACGCAGTATTTT. This encodes CASSPGGTDTQYF.

CDR3 DNA: TGTGCCAGCGGGCGGGATGGGTACGAGCAGTACTTC. Protein sequence: CASGRDGYEQYF. The genes are TRBV5-4 and TRBJ2-7; possible D gene TRBD2, 6 bases. Germline lookup yields CDR1 SGHNT and CDR2 YYREEE (reference sequence). V shed 7 bases and J shed 4 bases, with 12 bases lying between them. CDR3 length equals 12 residues.

The chain employs TRBV10-2 and TRBJ1-4; 9 bases agree with TRBD1. This CDR3 comprises 15 residues. V lost 2 bases and J lost 8; bases outside the gene matches: 6. Germline CDR1 is WSHSY and CDR2 is SAAADI. The CDR3 DNA reads TGCGCCAGCAGTGAGCCGGGACAGGGTAACGAAAAACTGTTTTTT. Translation gives CASSEPGQGNEKLFF.

The rearrangement links TRBV27 to TRBJ1-2; D not resolved. CDR1 MNHEY and CDR2 SMNVEV come from the germline V gene (reference sequence). The V and J ends lost 6 bases and 5 bases respectively, with 13 bases between them. This CDR3 has 13 amino acids. CDR3 nucleotides: TGTGCCAGCAGCACTGGACGGGAGTATGGCTACACCTTC. Translated, it gives CASSTGREYGYTF.

J is TRBJ2-1 and V is TRBV29-1; 11 positions match TRBD2. CDR1 SQVTM and CDR2 ANQGSEA come from the germline V gene. With 5 bases clipped from V and 6 bases from J, the junction kept 3 bases outside the gene matches. The length of the CDR3 is 13 residues. CDR3 DNA sequence: TGCAGCGTTAGTAGCGGGGGGGGCAATGAGCAGTTCTTC. Amino acids: CSVSSGGGNEQFF.

The chain uses TRBV2 and TRBJ2-1, with TRBD2 identical over 13 bases. Germline V lookup: CDR1 SNHLY, CDR2 FYNNEI. The CDR3 sequence is 20 residues long. V dropped 4 bases and J dropped 8; count of bases not matched to a gene: 20. CDR3 DNA sequence: TGTGCCAGCAGTGGAATCGGACTAGCGGGAGAAAGGCGGCTAACTTATGAGCAGTTCTTC. Translation: CASSGIGLAGERRLTYEQFF.

In DNA, the CDR3 is TGTGCCAGTAGTAGGTTAGCGGGGGGGAACTCCTACAATGAGCAGTTCTTC. Amino acids: CASSRLAGGNSYNEQFF. The J gene is TRBJ2-1, the V gene TRBV19, with 11 bases aligning to TRBD2. Germline lookup yields CDR1 LNHDA and CDR2 SQIVND (reference sequence). V was pared by 4 bases and J by 0 bases, with 5 bases of the junction left unmatched. CDR3 length: 17 residues.

The rearrangement links TRBV19 to TRBJ2-7, with D perhaps matching TRBD2 (5 bases). There are 14 residues in the CDR3. Deletions cut 3 bases from V and 3 bases from J, with 12 bases between. CDR1 LNHDA and CDR2 SQIVND come from the germline V gene (reference sequence). CDR3 loop: CASSIGGADYEQYF. CDR3 coding DNA: TGTGCCAGTAGTATTGGAGGTGCTGACTACGAGCAGTACTTC.

The chain has TRBV16 and TRBJ1-6, with no clear D. Germline CDR1 is KGHSY and CDR2 is FQNENV. Trimming cost V 7 bases and J 13 bases, with 14 bases left between them. CDR3 size: 12 residues. CDR3 region: CASTQTGDPLHF. For the CDR3, the DNA is TGTGCCAGCACCCAGACGGGAGATCCCCTCCACTTT.

The genes are TRBV19 and TRBJ1-5; 8 bases map to TRBD1. V shed 7 bases, J shed 1 base, and the junction held 6 bases outside the gene matches. The CDR3 loop spans 15 amino acids. The germline V gene has CDR1 LNHDA and CDR2 SQIVND (reference sequence). The CDR3, as DNA: TGTGCCAGTAACCAGGGGGCGAACAGCAATCAGCCCCAGCATTTT. Residues: CASNQGANSNQPQHF.

This clone was found once. The V gene is TRBV25-1, the J gene TRBJ1-3; D might be TRBD1 (6 bases). V dropped 5 bases and J dropped 2 bases, with 19 bases sitting between them. Germline V lookup: CDR1 MGHDK, CDR2 SYGVNS. The CDR3 length is 17 residues. This chain's CDR3 is CASSLLVTGTTGNTIYF. The DNA for the CDR3 is TGTGCCAGCAGTCTCCTTGTTACAGGGACCACTGGAAACACCATATATTTT. The whole variable domain, filled in from reference TRBV25-1 and TRBJ1-3, reads EADIYQTPRYLVIGTGKKITLECSQTMGHDKMYWYQQDPGMELHLIHYSYGVNSTEKGDLSSESTVSRIRTEHFPLTLESARPSHTSQYLCASSLLVTGTTGNTIYFGEGSWLTVV.

V gene TRBV2 combines with J gene TRBJ1-2; 11 positions agree with TRBD1. There are 14 residues in the CDR3. The germline V gene has CDR1 SNHLY and CDR2 FYNNEI. Trimming took 7 bases from V and 6 from J; bases not matched to a gene: 7. The CDR3 is CASTSDRGQDGYTF. In DNA form, the CDR3 reads TGTGCCAGCACTTCGGACAGGGGGCAAGATGGCTACACCTTC.

In this sample, this clone turned up once. V is TRBV5-1 and J is TRBJ2-7; tentatively, D is TRBD2 (5 bases). CDR3 size: 12 residues. The V end was cut by 4 bases, the J end by 4 bases, with 9 bases between. The germline CDR1 and CDR2 sequences are SGHRS and YFSETQ. The CDR3 DNA reads TGCGCCAGCAGCCCCCCGGGATACGAGCAGTACTTC. Protein: CASSPPGYEQYF.

The rearrangement uses TRBV9 and TRBJ2-7; TRBD2 agrees at 7 bases. This CDR3 has 14 amino acids. Losses at the gene ends were 4 bases for V and 1 base for J; bases not matched to a gene: 5. Germline assignment: CDR1 SGDLS and CDR2 YYNGEE. This CDR3 is CASSMGGISYEQYF. As DNA, the CDR3 is TGTGCCAGCAGCATGGGAGGGATATCCTACGAGCAGTACTTC. The variable domain in full, with the rest retrieved from reference TRBV9 and TRBJ2-7, is DSGVTQTPKHLITATGQRVTLRCSPRSGDLSVYWYQQSLDQGLQFLIQYYNGEERAKGNILERFSAQQFPDLHSELNLSSLELGDSALYFCASSMGGISYEQYFGPGTRLTVT.

This clone showed up just once. V gene TRBV5-1 combines with J gene TRBJ2-5; TRBD2 matches at 8 bases. Trimming removed 6 bases from V and 5 bases from J; junction bases left unmatched: 9. In germline, CDR1 is SGHRS, CDR2 YFSETQ. CDR3 length equals 14 residues. CDR3 bases: TGCGCCAGCAATTCGGGACTAGTGTTGGAGACCCAGTACTTC. This encodes CASNSGLVLETQYF.

The chain combines TRBV9 with TRBJ2-1; 9 bases map to TRBD2. This CDR3 has 16 amino acids. The ends lost 0 bases at V and 12 bases at J; junction bases unmatched: 13. The germline V gene has CDR1 SGDLS and CDR2 YYNGEE. The CDR3 DNA reads as TGTGCCAGCAGCGTAGATGGCCAGGGACGAGCGGGAGGGCAGTTCTTC. Translation gives CASSVDGQGRAGGQFF. The whole variable domain, remainder taken from reference TRBV9 and TRBJ2-1, is DSGVTQTPKHLITATGQRVTLRCSPRSGDLSVYWYQQSLDQGLQFLIQYYNGEERAKGNILERFSAQQFPDLHSELNLSSLELGDSALYFCASSVDGQGRAGGQFFGPGTRLTVL.

This clone was observed a handful of times. The gene calls are TRBV19 and TRBJ1-5; 10 bases match TRBD1. The CDR3 has 15 residues. V shed 5 bases, J shed 7 bases, and the junction held 8 bases outside the gene matches. Germline V CDR1 and CDR2: LNHDA, SQIVND (reference sequence). The chain's CDR3 is CASSPGTGDTQPQHF. CDR3 nucleotide sequence: TGTGCCAGTAGTCCGGGGACAGGGGATACCCAGCCCCAGCATTTT. Using reference TRBV19 and TRBJ1-5 for the parts outside the CDR3, the full variable domain is DGGITQSPKYLFRKEGQNVTLSCEQNLNHDAMYWYRQDPGQGLRLIYYSQIVNDFQKGDIAEGYSVSREKKESFPLTVTSAQKNPTAFYLCASSPGTGDTQPQHFGDGTRLSIL.

V is TRBV18 and J is TRBJ1-2; D call uncertain. Trimming pared 3 bases from V and 5 bases from J, leaving 10 bases between. The length of the CDR3 is 13 residues. Germline V gene sequence: CDR1 KGHSH, CDR2 LQKENI. This CDR3 reads CASSPTRGYGYTF. CDR3 DNA: TGTGCCAGCTCACCGACGCGAGGGTATGGCTACACCTTC.

The rearrangement joins TRBV5-1 to TRBJ1-6; the D gene is possibly TRBD1 (5 bases). The CDR3 has 15 amino acids. Trimming shortened V by 2 bases and J by 6 bases, and 12 bases separated the two germline ends. Germline V gene lookup returns CDR1 SGHRS and CDR2 YFSETQ. The CDR3 region has the DNA TGCGCCAGCAGCTTAGGCAGGGCGATTAATTCACCCCTCCACTTT. The encoded protein is CASSLGRAINSPLHF.

The chain recombines TRBV28 with TRBJ1-6, with 10 bases lining up with TRBD1. Trimming took 1 base from V and 9 from J; bases not matched to a gene: 6. This CDR3 region has 16 residues. CDR1 and CDR2 from the germline V gene are MDHEN and SYDVKM. CDR3 in DNA: TGTGCCAGCAGTTTATCCCGGGGGGACAGGGGTTCACCCCTCCACTTT. Its protein product is CASSLSRGDRGSPLHF.

The chain joins TRBV7-6 to TRBJ2-7; no firm D call. The germline CDR1 and CDR2 sequences are SGHVS and FNYEAQ. Trimming left V 5 bases short and J 7 bases short, with 9 bases between. The CDR3 totals 11 residues. DNA of the CDR3: TGTGCCAGCAGCCTCCAGATTGAGCAGTACTTC. This gives the protein CASSLQIEQYF.

This clone was observed once. This sequence joins TRBV19 and TRBJ1-6; D may be TRBD1 (6 bases). V lost 7 bases and J lost 0, with 13 bases in between. Germline CDR1 LNHDA, CDR2 SQIVND (reference sequence). CDR3 length equals 16 residues. As DNA, the CDR3 is TGTGCCAGTAAGGTGCAGGGGAGCTCCTATAATTCACCCCTCCACTTT. It encodes CASKVQGSSYNSPLHF.

The chain has TRBV5-1 and TRBJ2-7; D possibly corresponds to TRBD2 (6 bases). This CDR3 region has 15 residues. Per the germline V gene, CDR1 is SGHRS and CDR2 is YFSETQ. V dropped 3 bases and J dropped 2 bases, with 15 bases sitting between them. Here the CDR3 DNA reads TGCGCCAGCAGCTCGCGGGACTCCCGTACCTACGAGCAGTACTTC. It specifies CASSSRDSRTYEQYF.

In this sample, this clone turned up a few times. This chain links TRBV6-6 with TRBJ1-3; D perhaps matches TRBD1 (5 bases). The V end was cut by 4 bases, the J end by 0 bases, with 10 bases between. This CDR3 is built from 15 residues. Germline V CDR1 and CDR2: MNHNY, SVGAGI (reference sequence). CDR3 loop: CASSFHRSSGNTIYF. The CDR3 DNA reads as TGTGCCAGCAGTTTCCACAGGAGCTCTGGAAACACCATATATTTT.